This passage covers 22 T cell receptor beta chains from one sample sequenced in a study of cytomegalovirus exposure and HLA in healthy donors. Researchers ran the PCR with 60 Vbeta and 13 Jbeta primers. Data came from immunoSEQ multiplex PCR; TCRdb stores just in-frame clones and leaves some out. This table holds tens of thousands of clones, over 70% found once. The sequenced material came from PBMCs. The receptors here all came from a woman aged 40 to 55 in good health and CMV-seronegative.

This sequence joins TRBV10-3 and TRBJ2-7; 10 nucleotides agree with TRBD2. V lost 5 bases and J lost 1; bases outside the gene matches: 2. This CDR3 contains 14 residues. Germline V gene lookup returns CDR1 ENHRY and CDR2 SYGVKD. CDR3 loop: CAISRLAGSYEQYF. The CDR3 DNA sequence: TGTGCCATCAGTAGACTAGCGGGTTCCTACGAGCAGTACTTC.

The chain combines TRBV7-6 with TRBJ2-7; D perhaps matches TRBD2 (6 bases). The germline V gene has CDR1 SGHVS and CDR2 FNYEAQ. The CDR3 consists of 12 residues. The germline V and J ends were trimmed by 5 bases and 4 bases, with 9 bases remaining between them. CDR3: CASSPRGYEQYF. In DNA form, the CDR3 reads TGTGCCAGCAGCCCCCGGGGGTACGAGCAGTACTTC.

The chain recombines TRBV15 with TRBJ2-7; 7 bases line up with TRBD1. The CDR3 length is 12 residues. The V gene's germline CDR1 is LNHNV and CDR2 YYDKDF (reference sequence). The V gene end was trimmed by 3 bases and the J gene end by 6 bases; junction bases not matched to a gene: 2. The CDR3 loop is CATSRGTAEQYF. The CDR3 bases are TGTGCCACCAGCAGGGGGACAGCCGAGCAGTACTTC.

The genes are TRBV29-1 and TRBJ2-5, with TRBD1 as a possible D gene (6 bases). With the DNA end fitting TRBJ2-7 better, the J assignment may be wrong. Germline assignment: CDR1 SQVTM and CDR2 ANQGSEA. This CDR3 is built from 13 residues. CDR3 amino acids: CSVEVQGGGEQYF. In nucleotides, the CDR3 is TGCAGCGTTGAAGTACAGGGTGGGGGCGAGCAGTACTTC.

This clone was found once. The rearrangement links TRBV6-5 to TRBJ1-2, with 7 bases matching TRBD1. The V gene end was trimmed by 6 bases and the J gene end by 4 bases; junction bases not matched to a gene: 5. The germline V gene encodes CDR1 MNHEY and CDR2 SVGAGI. The CDR3 sequence is 13 residues long. Here the CDR3 DNA reads TGTGCCAGCAGACCCGGACAGGTCTATGGCTACACCTTC. This translates into CASRPGQVYGYTF.

V gene TRBV13 combines with J gene TRBJ2-7; 12 nucleotides align to TRBD2. CDR1 is PRHDT, CDR2 FYEKMQ, per germline (reference sequence). The CDR3 is made up of 16 amino acids. Trimming took 3 bases from V and 2 from J; bases not matched to a gene: 5. CDR3 sequence: CASSFRTSGTPYEQYF. The DNA for the CDR3 is TGTGCCAGCAGCTTTAGGACTAGCGGGACTCCCTACGAGCAGTACTTC.

This clone came up a few times. The V and J genes are TRBV5-6 and TRBJ2-6, with D perhaps TRBD1 (6 bases). The CDR3 loop spans 16 amino acids. The V gene's germline CDR1 is SGHDT and CDR2 YYEEEE. Trimming pared 2 bases from V and 2 bases from J, leaving 11 bases between. CDR3 amino acids: CASSFGGGAGANVLTF. As DNA, the CDR3 is TGTGCCAGCAGCTTCGGTGGGGGCGCTGGGGCCAACGTCCTGACTTTC.

The chain uses TRBV6-1 and TRBJ1-1, with 7 nucleotides matching TRBD1. Germline-derived CDR1 and CDR2 are MNHNS and SASEGT. J gave up 0 bases and V 4 bases, and 14 bases lay outside the gene matches. This CDR3 has 18 residues. Here the CDR3 reads CASSVSGLQGRLNTEAFF. The CDR3 coding sequence is TGTGCCAGCAGTGTCAGTGGTTTACAGGGGCGATTGAACACTGAAGCTTTCTTT.

The chain couples TRBV5-1 to TRBJ1-4; D not certain. The CDR3 sequence is 14 residues long. Germline CDR1 reads SGHRS; CDR2 reads YFSETQ. V lost 4 bases and J lost 0, with 7 bases in between. The CDR3, as DNA: TGCGCCAGCAGCCCACTGTCAACTAATGAAAAACTGTTTTTT. Translation: CASSPLSTNEKLFF.

The V and J genes are TRBV5-6 and TRBJ2-7, with D uncertain. V lost 2 bases to trimming and J lost 7 bases, with 16 bases between them. Germline V gives CDR1 SGHDT, CDR2 YYEEEE. This CDR3 contains 14 residues. The DNA for the CDR3 is TGTGCCAGCAGCTTTGGGTACGGTCTAGTAGAGCAGTACTTC. It yields the protein CASSFGYGLVEQYF.

The rearrangement links TRBV4-1 to TRBJ1-5; D remains ambiguous. V lost 4 bases and J lost 6, with 13 bases in between. Germline CDR1 MGHRA, CDR2 YSYEKL. The CDR3 runs to 14 residues. CDR3 protein: CASSLLMEGQPQHF. CDR3 DNA sequence: TGCGCCAGCAGCCTCCTGATGGAGGGTCAGCCCCAGCATTTT.

V and J are TRBV19 and TRBJ2-7, with 10 bases identical to TRBD2. V lost 6 bases to trimming and J lost 0 bases; unmatched junction nucleotides: 2. The germline gives CDR1 LNHDA, CDR2 SQIVND (reference sequence). CDR3 length: 14 amino acids. The CDR3 here is CASRLAGSSYEQYF. The CDR3 DNA reads TGTGCCAGTAGACTAGCGGGGAGCTCCTACGAGCAGTACTTC.

Comment on this clone: A read error may account for a junction end that differs from germline. The chain joins TRBV7-9 to TRBJ1-3; D may be TRBD1 (5 bases). Germline CDR1 and CDR2: SEHNR and FQNEAQ (reference sequence). CDR3 length: 13 amino acids. The CDR3 spells CASSLSIGTGLDF. CDR3 coding DNA: TGTGCCAGCAGCTTATCCATCGGGACTGGGCTAGATTTT.

V gene TRBV29-1 combines with J gene TRBJ2-1, with 7 bases fitting TRBD2. The V gene end was trimmed by 7 bases and the J gene end by 5 bases; junction bases not matched to a gene: 14. This CDR3 is 15 amino acids long. CDR1 and CDR2 from the germline V gene are SQVTM and ANQGSEA. CDR3 region: CSATGTSELHNEQFF. DNA of the CDR3: TGCAGCGCAACCGGCACTAGCGAGTTGCACAATGAGCAGTTCTTC.

The count of this clone is one. This chain joins TRBV28 and TRBJ2-3; 7 bases match TRBD2. V lost 2 bases to trimming and J lost 3 bases; unmatched junction nucleotides: 5. CDR1 and CDR2 from the germline V gene are MDHEN and SYDVKM. The CDR3 is made up of 15 amino acids. CDR3 residues: CASSLGVGGTDTQYF. The CDR3 region has the DNA TGTGCCAGCAGTTTAGGTGTGGGAGGGACAGATACGCAGTATTTT.

The gene calls are TRBV28 and TRBJ2-7; 7 bases align to TRBD1. This CDR3 contains 15 residues. V shed 2 bases, J shed 2 bases, and the junction held 6 bases outside the gene matches. The V gene's germline CDR1 is MDHEN and CDR2 SYDVKM. The CDR3 region has the DNA TGTGCCAGCAGTTTAGGGACAGTGGGACCCTACGAGCAGTACTTC. This translates into CASSLGTVGPYEQYF.

The CDR3: CASSSDSRTYEQYF. The DNA of the CDR3 is TGTGCCAGCAGCTCCGACTCTCGTACCTACGAGCAGTACTTC. The rearrangement links TRBV5-6 to TRBJ2-7; D gene uncertain. This CDR3 spans 14 amino acids. Germline CDR1 and CDR2: SGHDT and YYEEEE. V shed 3 bases and J shed 2 bases, with 12 bases lying between them.

The V gene is TRBV7-2, the J gene TRBJ2-5; a possible D gene is TRBD2 (5 bases). The germline gives CDR1 SGHTA, CDR2 FQGNSA. V was clipped by 4 bases and J by 8 bases, with 11 bases between them. CDR3 length: 12 residues. The CDR3 bases are TGTGCCAGCAGCTCCCTGGACTCTACCCAGTACTTC. Its protein is CASSSLDSTQYF.

The chain carries TRBV5-4 and TRBJ2-3; TRBD2 is a possible D gene (6 bases). The V gene lost 2 bases and the J gene lost 2 bases, with 12 bases spanning the gap. CDR3 length equals 15 residues. In germline, CDR1 is SGHNT, CDR2 YYREEE (reference sequence). CDR3 sequence (DNA): TGTGCCAGCAGCTTTATGGGGGGACCCACAGATACGCAGTATTTT. Its protein is CASSFMGGPTDTQYF. The full variable domain, in which reference TRBV5-4 and TRBJ2-3 provide the parts outside the CDR3, is ETGVTQSPTHLIKTRGQQVTLRCSSQSGHNTVSWYQQALGQGPQFIFQYYREEENGRGNFPPRFSGLQFPNYSSELNVNALELDDSALYLCASSFMGGPTDTQYFGPGTRLTVL.

This rearrangement joins TRBV28 to TRBJ1-2; 7 bases map to TRBD1. CDR1 and CDR2 (germline): MDHEN, SYDVKM. V gave up 4 bases and J gave up 8 bases; unmatched junction bases: 7. CDR3 size: 13 residues. The CDR3 DNA follows: TGTGCCAGCAGTTCCGAGGGGGCGGGGGGCTACACCTTC. Its protein is CASSSEGAGGYTF.

V usage is TRBV6-4 and J usage is TRBJ2-7; maybe TRBD1 (5 bases). This CDR3 contains 12 residues. Germline V gene sequence: CDR1 MRHNA, CDR2 SNTAGT. Trimming left V 4 bases short and J 6 bases short, with 10 bases between. The CDR3 region has the DNA TGTGCCAGCAGTGTACAAGGGGTCGAGCAGTACTTC. Protein: CASSVQGVEQYF.

V and J are TRBV4-1 and TRBJ1-1; D perhaps matches TRBD1 (6 bases). CDR3 length equals 16 residues. Trimming took off 0 bases at V and 0 bases at J, with 11 bases between the two ends. Germline V gene sequence: CDR1 MGHRA, CDR2 YSYEKL. CDR3 coding DNA: TGCGCCAGCAGCCAAGATACCGCAGGGGTGAACACTGAAGCTTTCTTT. It specifies CASSQDTAGVNTEAFF.